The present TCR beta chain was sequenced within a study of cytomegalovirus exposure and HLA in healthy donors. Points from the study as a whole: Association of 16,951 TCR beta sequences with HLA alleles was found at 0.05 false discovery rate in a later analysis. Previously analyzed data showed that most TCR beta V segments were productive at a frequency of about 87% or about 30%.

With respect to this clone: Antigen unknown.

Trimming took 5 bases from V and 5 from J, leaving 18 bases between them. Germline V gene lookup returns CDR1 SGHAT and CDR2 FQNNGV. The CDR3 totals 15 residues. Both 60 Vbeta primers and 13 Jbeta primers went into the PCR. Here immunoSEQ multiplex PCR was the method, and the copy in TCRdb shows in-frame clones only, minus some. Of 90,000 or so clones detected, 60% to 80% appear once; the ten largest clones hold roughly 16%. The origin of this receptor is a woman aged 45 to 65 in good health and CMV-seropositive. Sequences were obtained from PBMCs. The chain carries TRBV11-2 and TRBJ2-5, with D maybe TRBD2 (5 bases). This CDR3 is CASSAGPGRRETQYF. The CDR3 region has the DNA TGTGCCAGCAGCGCGGGTCCGGGTCGGCGGGAGACCCAGTACTTC.